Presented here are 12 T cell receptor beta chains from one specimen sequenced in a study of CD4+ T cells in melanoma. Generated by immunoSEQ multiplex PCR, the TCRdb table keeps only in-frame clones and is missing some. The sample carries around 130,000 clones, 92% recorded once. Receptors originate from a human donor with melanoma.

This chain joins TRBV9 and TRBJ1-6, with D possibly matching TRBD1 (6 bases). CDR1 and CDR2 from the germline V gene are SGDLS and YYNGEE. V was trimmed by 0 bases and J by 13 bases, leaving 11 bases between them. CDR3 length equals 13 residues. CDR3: CASSVVPRGPLHF. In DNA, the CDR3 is TGTGCCAGCAGCGTAGTGCCCAGGGGCCCCCTCCACTTT.

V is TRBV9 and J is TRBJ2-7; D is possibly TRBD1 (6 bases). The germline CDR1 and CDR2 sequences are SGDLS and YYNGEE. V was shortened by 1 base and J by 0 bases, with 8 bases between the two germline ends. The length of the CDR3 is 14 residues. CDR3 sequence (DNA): TGTGCCAGCAGCGTACAGACAGGCTCCTACGAGCAGTACTTC. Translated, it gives CASSVQTGSYEQYF. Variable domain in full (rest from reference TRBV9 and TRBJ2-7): DSGVTQTPKHLITATGQRVTLRCSPRSGDLSVYWYQQSLDQGLQFLIQYYNGEERAKGNILERFSAQQFPDLHSELNLSSLELGDSALYFCASSVQTGSYEQYFGPGTRLTVT.

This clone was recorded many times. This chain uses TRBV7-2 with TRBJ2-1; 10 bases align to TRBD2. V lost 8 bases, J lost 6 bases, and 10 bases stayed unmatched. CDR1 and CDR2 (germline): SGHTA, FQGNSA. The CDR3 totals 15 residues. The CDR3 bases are TGTGCCAGCCCGAAGGGTAGCGGGGGGCGCAATGAGCAGTTCTTC. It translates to CASPKGSGGRNEQFF.

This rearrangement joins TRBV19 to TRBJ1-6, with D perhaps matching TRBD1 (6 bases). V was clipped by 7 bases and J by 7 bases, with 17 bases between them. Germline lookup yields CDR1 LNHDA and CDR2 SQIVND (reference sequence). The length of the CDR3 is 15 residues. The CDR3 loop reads CASIASAGVNSPLHF. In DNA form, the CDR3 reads TGTGCCAGTATAGCATCAGCAGGGGTCAATTCACCCCTCCACTTT. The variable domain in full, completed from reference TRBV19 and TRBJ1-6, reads DGGITQSPKYLFRKEGQNVTLSCEQNLNHDAMYWYRQDPGQGLRLIYYSQIVNDFQKGDIAEGYSVSREKKESFPLTVTSAQKNPTAFYLCASIASAGVNSPLHFGNGTRLTVT.

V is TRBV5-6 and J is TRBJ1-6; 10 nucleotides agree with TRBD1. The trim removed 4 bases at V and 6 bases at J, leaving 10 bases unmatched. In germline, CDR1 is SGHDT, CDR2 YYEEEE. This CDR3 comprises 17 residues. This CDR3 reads CASSLEHGTGVNSPLHF. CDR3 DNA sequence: TGTGCCAGCAGCCTGGAGCACGGGACAGGGGTTAATTCACCCCTCCACTTT. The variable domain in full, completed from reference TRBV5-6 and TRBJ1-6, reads DAGVTQSPTHLIKTRGQQVTLRCSPKSGHDTVSWYQQALGQGPQFIFQYYEEEERQRGNFPDRFSGHQFPNYSSELNVNALLLGDSALYLCASSLEHGTGVNSPLHFGNGTRLTVT.

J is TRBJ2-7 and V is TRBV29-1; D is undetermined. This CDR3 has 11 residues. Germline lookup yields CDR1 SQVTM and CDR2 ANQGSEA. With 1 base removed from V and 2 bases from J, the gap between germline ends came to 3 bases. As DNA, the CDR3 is TGCAGCGTTGAAGTAGCCTACGAGCAGTACTTC. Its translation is CSVEVAYEQYF.

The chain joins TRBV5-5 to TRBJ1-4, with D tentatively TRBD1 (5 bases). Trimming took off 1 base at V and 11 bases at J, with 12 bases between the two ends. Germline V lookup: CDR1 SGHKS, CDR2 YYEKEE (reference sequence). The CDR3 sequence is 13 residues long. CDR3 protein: CASSLQGLEKLFF. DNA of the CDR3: TGTGCCAGCAGCTTGCAGGGTCTAGAGAAACTGTTTTTT.

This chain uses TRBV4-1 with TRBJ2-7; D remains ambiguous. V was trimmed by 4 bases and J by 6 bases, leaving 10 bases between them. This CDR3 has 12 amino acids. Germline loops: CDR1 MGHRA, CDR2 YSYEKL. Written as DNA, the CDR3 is TGCGCCAGCAGCCCGGGTCCTCCCGAGCAGTACTTC. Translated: CASSPGPPEQYF.

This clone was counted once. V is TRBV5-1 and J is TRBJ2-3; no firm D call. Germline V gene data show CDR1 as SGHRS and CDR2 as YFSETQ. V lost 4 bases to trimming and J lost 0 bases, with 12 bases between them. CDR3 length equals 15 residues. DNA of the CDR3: TGCGCCAGCAGCGTCCTCGCCACCAGCACAGATACGCAGTATTTT. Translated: CASSVLATSTDTQYF.

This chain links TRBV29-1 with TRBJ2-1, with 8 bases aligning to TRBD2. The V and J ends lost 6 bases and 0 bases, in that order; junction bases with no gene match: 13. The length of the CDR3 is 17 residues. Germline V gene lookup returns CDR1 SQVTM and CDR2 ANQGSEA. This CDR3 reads CSVPDGGAALSYNEQFF. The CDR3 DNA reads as TGCAGCGTACCGGACGGGGGGGCGGCCCTCTCCTACAATGAGCAGTTCTTC.

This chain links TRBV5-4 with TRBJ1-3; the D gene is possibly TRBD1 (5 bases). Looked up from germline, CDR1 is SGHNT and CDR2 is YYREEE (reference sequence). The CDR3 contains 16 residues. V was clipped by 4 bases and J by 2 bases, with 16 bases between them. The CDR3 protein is CASSQTQGSTGNTIYF. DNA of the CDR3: TGTGCCAGCAGCCAGACCCAGGGTTCGACTGGAAACACCATATATTTT. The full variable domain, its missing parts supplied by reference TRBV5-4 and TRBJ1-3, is ETGVTQSPTHLIKTRGQQVTLRCSSQSGHNTVSWYQQALGQGPQFIFQYYREEENGRGNFPPRFSGLQFPNYSSELNVNALELDDSALYLCASSQTQGSTGNTIYFGEGSWLTVV.

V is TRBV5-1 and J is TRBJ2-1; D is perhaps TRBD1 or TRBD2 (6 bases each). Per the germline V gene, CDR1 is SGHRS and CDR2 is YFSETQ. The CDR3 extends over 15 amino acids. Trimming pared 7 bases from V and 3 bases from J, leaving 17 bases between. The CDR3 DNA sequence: TGCGCCAGCTCCGCCCCCGAGGGGGGCTACAATGAGCAGTTCTTC. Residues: CASSAPEGGYNEQFF.